These T cell receptor beta chains were read from a single sample in a study of cytomegalovirus exposure and HLA in healthy donors. Assay used: immunoSEQ multiplex PCR; TCRdb lists only in-frame clones, some missing. The sample has approximately 130,000 clones, roughly 79% seen once. The sample was PBMCs. The receptors were gathered from a male donor in good health and CMV-seronegative. CDR3s leave out the opening cysteine and the closing phenylalanine or tryptophan. Each record gives: CDR3 length, D gene, V gene, clone size, J gene, CDR3 protein. A D gene is named only where the DNA matches it firmly. Clone size is shown for a subset of rows, as once, few, many or a class of expanded clone.

>11|TRBD1|TRBV5-6|few|TRBJ2-7
ASSSRGLGEQY
>13|-|TRBV5-8|-|TRBJ1-5
ASSSDDRRNQPQH
>16|TRBD2|TRBV27|-|TRBJ2-1
ASSSPTSGGFSYNEQF
>14|TRBD2|TRBV6-6|-|TRBJ2-7
ASSYSTSGVSYEQY
>12|-|TRBV19|-|TRBJ1-5
ASTLGAGNQPQH
>13|-|TRBV14|-|TRBJ2-7
ASSQGFRVTYEQY
>11|-|TRBV12-5|-|TRBJ1-5
ASGLDTVQPQH
>14|-|TRBV5-5|once|TRBJ1-1
ASSLFGALMNTEAF
>15|TRBD2|TRBV9|-|TRBJ2-6
ASAGERGIGGANVLT
>11|-|TRBV10-3|few|TRBJ2-7
AISAQEAYEQY
>11|-|TRBV13|few|TRBJ2-2
ASSFPEGGELF
>12|TRBD2|TRBV29-1|once|TRBJ2-1
SVAGLAGVNEQF
>13|TRBD2|TRBV11-2|-|TRBJ2-7
ASSLVAGGSYEQY
>13|TRBD1|TRBV7-8|-|TRBJ1-6
ASSLGGGSNSPLH
>11|-|TRBV2|-|TRBJ2-2
ASSLAGTGELF
>10|-|TRBV7-9|-|TRBJ1-3
ASTLVGNTIY
>12|-|TRBV10-3|-|TRBJ1-1
AISDSQGNTEAF
>11|-|TRBV4-2|-|TRBJ1-2
ASSQGRPEGYT
>10|-|TRBV30|once|TRBJ2-7
AWSRGNYEQY
>10|-|TRBV11-3|-|TRBJ1-1
ASSSWGTEAF
>12|TRBD1|TRBV9|-|TRBJ2-7
ASSTSGQSYEQY
>12|-|TRBV5-8|-|TRBJ1-2
ASSRELWGDGYT
>12|TRBD1|TRBV2|-|TRBJ2-1
ASRETATGGEQF
>11|-|TRBV29-1|-|TRBJ1-1
SVTKAPNTEAF
>12|-|TRBV2|-|TRBJ1-1
ASSDLGGDTEAF
>15|TRBD1|TRBV7-9|-|TRBJ1-2
ASSSTRTGEENYGYT
>12|-|TRBV6-5|-|TRBJ1-5
ASSRRRGNQPQH
>13|TRBD2|TRBV4-3|-|TRBJ2-7
ASSQLLAEGYEQY
>11|-|TRBV5-5|-|TRBJ2-5
ASSPTGQETQY
>14|TRBD1|TRBV25-1|-|TRBJ2-7
ASSDGTGGALREQY
>13|-|TRBV4-1|-|TRBJ2-5
ASSQETGRPETQY
>16|-|TRBV21-1|few|TRBJ1-3
ASSKEGVCLDRGNTIY
>15|-|TRBV15|-|TRBJ2-2
ATSRDLYRGGTGELF
>11|TRBD1|TRBV4-1|-|TRBJ2-7
ASSVTGFHEQY
>16|TRBD1|TRBV25-1|-|TRBJ2-5
ASSDPLLGQGGGETQY
>14|TRBD1|TRBV4-3|-|TRBJ2-1
ASSQDRDLSYNEQF
>12|-|TRBV5-4|-|TRBJ2-3
ASTLRQAPDTQY
>13|-|TRBV7-9|-|TRBJ2-7
ASSLGASRLNEQY
>11|-|TRBV6-5|-|TRBJ1-6
ASSYSGNSPLH
>13|TRBD1|TRBV7-8|-|TRBJ2-1
ASSYGTGLHNEQF
>14|-|TRBV7-2|-|TRBJ1-5
ASSSPIGAGNQPQH
>14|TRBD2|TRBV19|-|TRBJ2-1
ASSTSGGRSYNEQF
>11|TRBD1|TRBV5-1|-|TRBJ2-5
ASLLDRGETQY
>12|-|TRBV5-5|-|TRBJ1-2
ASSFGQGNYGYT
>12|TRBD1|TRBV30|-|TRBJ2-2
AWSTGVTAGELF
>11|-|TRBV4-3|few|TRBJ1-4
ASSQDRAKKLF
>11|TRBD1|TRBV30|-|TRBJ1-5
AWNEGANQPQH
>12|TRBD1|TRBV30|-|TRBJ2-3
AWSKGQGTDTQY
>13|TRBD1|TRBV6-5|-|TRBJ1-1
ASSYLDRGGPEAF
>12|-|TRBV6-5|-|TRBJ2-1
ASSYVFGGSEQF
>11|-|TRBV14|few|TRBJ1-1
ASSEAGWTEAF
>12|-|TRBV5-4|-|TRBJ2-3
ASSLAEGADTQY
>12|-|TRBV6-5|-|TRBJ2-5
ASSSPGLQETQY
>12|-|TRBV6-5|-|TRBJ2-5
ASSYSNAGETQY
>13|TRBD1|TRBV5-8|few|TRBJ1-4
ASSSGQTFREKLF